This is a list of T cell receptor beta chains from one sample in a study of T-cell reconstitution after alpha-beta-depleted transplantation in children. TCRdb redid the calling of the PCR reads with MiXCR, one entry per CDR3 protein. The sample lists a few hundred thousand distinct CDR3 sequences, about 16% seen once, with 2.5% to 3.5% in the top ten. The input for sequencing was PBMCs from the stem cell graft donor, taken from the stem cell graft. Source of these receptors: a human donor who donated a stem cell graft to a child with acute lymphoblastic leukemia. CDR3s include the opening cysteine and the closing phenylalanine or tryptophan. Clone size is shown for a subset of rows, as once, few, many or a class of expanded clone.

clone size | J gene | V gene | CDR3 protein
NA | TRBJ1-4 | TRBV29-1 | CSARNGEKLFF
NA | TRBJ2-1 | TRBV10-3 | CAIRNPGLAGLSSYNEQFF
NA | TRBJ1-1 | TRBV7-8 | CASSPTAYPGQGIVGQEAFF
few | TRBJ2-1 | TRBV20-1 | CSASKLAVYNEQFF
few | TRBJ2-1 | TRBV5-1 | CASSRGDPRGNEQFF
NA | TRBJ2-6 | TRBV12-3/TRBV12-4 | CASSPGKTSGANVLTF
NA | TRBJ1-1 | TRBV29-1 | CSVEVRGNTEAFF
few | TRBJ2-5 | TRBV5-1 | CASSSRDSPQETQYF
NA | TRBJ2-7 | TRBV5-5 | CASSLVGTTSEMSYEQYF
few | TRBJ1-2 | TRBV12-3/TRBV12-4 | CATKRPLNYGYTF
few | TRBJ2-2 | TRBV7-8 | CASSLVGAGLKTTGELFF
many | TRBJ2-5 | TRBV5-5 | CASSTPGTGETQYF
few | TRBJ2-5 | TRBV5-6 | CASSLGPSGREETQYF
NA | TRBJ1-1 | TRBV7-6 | CASNSGGTEAFF
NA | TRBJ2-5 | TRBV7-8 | CASSLEAGRETQYF
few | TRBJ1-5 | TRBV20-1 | CSANTGTGRDQPQHF
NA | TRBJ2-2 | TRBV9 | CASSEGHSAGELFF
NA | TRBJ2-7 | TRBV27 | CASSLSGQSYEQYF
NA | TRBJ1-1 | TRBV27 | CASSLGAGLWTEAFF
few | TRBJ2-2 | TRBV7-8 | CASTVLENTGELFF
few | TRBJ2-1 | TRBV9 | CASSVASARNEQFF
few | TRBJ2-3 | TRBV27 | CASKRDRGTDTQYF
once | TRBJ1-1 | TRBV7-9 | CASSPSPGRSTEAFF
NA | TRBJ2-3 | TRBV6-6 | CASSPGIGVTQYF
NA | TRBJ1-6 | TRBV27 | CASSPRDGQDTSPLHF
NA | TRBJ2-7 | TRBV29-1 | CSVEGMARSGYEQYF
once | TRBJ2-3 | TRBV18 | CASSPFGRHQLTDTQYF
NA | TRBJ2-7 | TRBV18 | CASSPTGGLSEQYF
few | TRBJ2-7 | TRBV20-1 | CSVSAYEQYF
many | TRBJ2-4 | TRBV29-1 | CSAKRLGGIQYF
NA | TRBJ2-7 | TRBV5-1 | CASSPYPGEESEQYF
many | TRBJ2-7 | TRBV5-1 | CASSSGLAGGSYEQYF
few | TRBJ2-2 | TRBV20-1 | CSAFQNTGELFF
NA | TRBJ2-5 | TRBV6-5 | CASSFVETSPTQYF
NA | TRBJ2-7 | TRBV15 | CATSRERVDLPSYEQYF
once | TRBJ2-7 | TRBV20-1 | CSARDVPPSYEQYF
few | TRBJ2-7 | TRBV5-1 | CASSLLFSRRDQTYEQYF
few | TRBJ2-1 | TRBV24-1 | CATSNPVRRTRSHGGFSYNEQFF
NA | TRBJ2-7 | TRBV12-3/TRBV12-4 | CASSLGQGSMYEQYF
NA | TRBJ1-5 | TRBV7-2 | CASSHSGTGNQPQHF
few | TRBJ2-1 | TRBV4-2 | CASSLLAYGGSNEQFF
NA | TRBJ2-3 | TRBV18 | CASSPWRSLSTDTQYF
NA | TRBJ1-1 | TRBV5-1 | CATSRTGGATLNTEAFF
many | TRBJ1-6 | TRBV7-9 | CASSSSSPLHF
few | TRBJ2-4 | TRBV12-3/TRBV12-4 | CASSTTGPQAKNIQYF
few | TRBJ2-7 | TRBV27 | CASSPRGVYYEQYF
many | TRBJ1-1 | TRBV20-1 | CSARQGGTEAFF
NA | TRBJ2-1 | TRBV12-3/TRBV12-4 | CASRDASGPYNEQFF
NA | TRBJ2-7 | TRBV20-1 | CSARDLRDRPYEQYF